These 19 T cell receptor beta chains share one sample of origin, sequenced in a study of human thymus T cells. The protocol was immunoSEQ multiplex PCR, while the TCRdb copy is restricted to in-frame clones and leaves out a portion. The profile shows tens of thousands of clones, 94% of them singletons. The material sequenced was blood. The receptors stem from a boy under three years old with a congenital heart defect but otherwise immunologically healthy.

The chain is built from TRBV15 and TRBJ1-1; D is unresolved. V shed 1 base and J shed 1 base, with 4 bases lying between them. CDR3 length: 13 residues. From germline, CDR1 is LNHNV and CDR2 YYDKDF (reference sequence). This CDR3 reads CATSRGRNTEAFF. The CDR3 DNA follows: TGTGCCACCAGCAGAGGCAGGAACACTGAAGCTTTCTTT.

The gene calls are TRBV7-2 and TRBJ2-7; 9 bases fit TRBD2. The CDR3 contains 16 residues. In germline, CDR1 is SGHTA, CDR2 FQGNSA. V gave up 3 bases and J gave up 0 bases; unmatched junction bases: 6. The CDR3 sequence is CASSFSGTSSSYEQYF. CDR3 bases: TGTGCCAGCAGCTTTTCCGGGACTAGCTCCTCCTACGAGCAGTACTTC.

The chain couples TRBV2 to TRBJ1-2; TRBD1 matches 10 bases. This CDR3 is 15 amino acids long. Germline lookup yields CDR1 SNHLY and CDR2 FYNNEI. V was clipped by 7 bases and J by 2 bases; unmatched bases: 7. The CDR3 reads CASTLGTGDNYGYTF. The CDR3, as DNA: TGTGCCAGCACCCTCGGGACAGGGGACAACTATGGCTACACCTTC.

This clone has a handful of counts. V and J are TRBV2 and TRBJ1-1; 9 nucleotides align to TRBD1. This CDR3 spans 13 amino acids. In germline, CDR1 is SNHLY, CDR2 FYNNEI. After removal of 4 bases from V and 3 bases from J, the junction contained 0 bases not matched to a gene. Written as DNA, the CDR3 is TGTGCCAGCAGTGGGACAGGGGACACTGAAGCTTTCTTT. Its translation: CASSGTGDTEAFF.

The chain has TRBV5-1 and TRBJ1-2; 10 nucleotides match TRBD1. V shed 3 bases and J 5 bases; nucleotides not matched to a gene: 1. This CDR3 has 13 amino acids. Germline V gene lookup returns CDR1 SGHRS and CDR2 YFSETQ. The CDR3 DNA reads TGCGCCAGCAGCTCGGGACAGGGGTATGGCTACACCTTC. Amino acids: CASSSGQGYGYTF.

This chain joins TRBV5-1 and TRBJ2-1, with 8 bases identical to TRBD2. Per germline, CDR1 SGHRS and CDR2 YFSETQ. Trimming removed 3 bases from V and 7 bases from J; junction bases left unmatched: 9. There are 15 residues in the CDR3. The CDR3 DNA is TGCGCCAGCAGCTCCACTTTAGCGGGGAGGAATGAGCAGTTCTTC. It translates to CASSSTLAGRNEQFF.

The chain couples TRBV29-1 to TRBJ1-5; D not certain. V gave up 3 bases and J gave up 3 bases, with 9 bases separating them. The CDR3 has 13 residues. Looked up from germline, CDR1 is SQVTM and CDR2 is ANQGSEA. This CDR3 reads CSVEISHNQPQHF. The DNA for the CDR3 is TGCAGCGTTGAGATTTCCCACAATCAGCCCCAGCATTTT. The full variable domain, with the rest looked up from reference TRBV29-1 and TRBJ1-5, is SAVISQKPSRDICQRGTSLTIQCQVDSQVTMMFWYRQQPGQSLTLIATANQGSEATYESGFVIDKFPISRPNLTFSTLTVSNMSPEDSSIYLCSVEISHNQPQHFGDGTRLSIL.

The rearrangement links TRBV30 to TRBJ2-7; 10 nucleotides line up with TRBD1. The CDR3 loop spans 14 amino acids. Per germline, CDR1 GTSNPN and CDR2 SVGIG (reference sequence). The V segment lost 3 bases and the J segment 4 bases; nucleotides outside the gene matches: 6. CDR3 residues: CAWSRDRGGYEQYF. DNA of the CDR3: TGTGCCTGGAGCCGGGACAGGGGAGGGTACGAGCAGTACTTC.

The CDR3 nucleotides read TGTGCCAGCAGCCGGGGGAATGAGCAGTTCTTC. Translated, it gives CASSRGNEQFF. The chain links TRBV5-4 to TRBJ2-1, with D perhaps matching TRBD2 (6 bases). CDR1 and CDR2 from the germline V gene are SGHNT and YYREEE (reference sequence). The CDR3 has 11 residues. Trimming removed 4 bases at V and 7 bases at J, with 6 bases between. The whole variable domain, filled in from reference TRBV5-4 and TRBJ2-1, reads ETGVTQSPTHLIKTRGQQVTLRCSSQSGHNTVSWYQQALGQGPQFIFQYYREEENGRGNFPPRFSGLQFPNYSSELNVNALELDDSALYLCASSRGNEQFFGPGTRLTVL.

CDR3 nucleotide sequence: TGCGCCAGCAGCCAAGGGACAGGGGGCCAAGAGACCCAGTACTTC. It translates to CASSQGTGGQETQYF. This chain joins TRBV4-3 and TRBJ2-5, with TRBD1 matching 10 bases. Trimming at V came to 1 base and at J to 1 base, leaving 0 bases not matched to a gene. CDR3 length: 15 amino acids. Germline V gives CDR1 LGHNA, CDR2 YSLEER.

The genes are TRBV6-5 and TRBJ1-1; a weak D match, TRBD1 (6 bases). The CDR3 covers 15 residues. Germline V gene data show CDR1 as MNHEY and CDR2 as SVGAGI. Trimming removed 3 bases at V and 8 bases at J, with 19 bases between. The CDR3 loop is CASSYMRGATSEAFF. The CDR3 DNA is TGTGCCAGCAGTTATATGAGGGGGGCCACCAGCGAAGCTTTCTTT.

The chain is built from TRBV10-3 and TRBJ1-2; TRBD1 matches 9 bases. From germline, CDR1 is ENHRY and CDR2 SYGVKD. The trim removed 6 bases at V and 7 bases at J, leaving 6 bases unmatched. The CDR3 extends over 13 amino acids. CDR3 sequence: CAISSDRGSGYTF. CDR3 nucleotides: TGTGCCATCAGCTCCGACAGGGGGTCTGGCTACACCTTC.

The rearrangement joins TRBV5-1 to TRBJ1-1; D call uncertain. Germline CDR1 and CDR2: SGHRS and YFSETQ. The germline V and J ends were trimmed by 2 bases and 4 bases, with 6 bases remaining between them. CDR3 size: 12 residues. The CDR3 DNA reads TGCGCCAGCAGCTTCGGGCCCACTGAAGCTTTCTTT. Its protein is CASSFGPTEAFF.

This clone was recorded only once. V gene TRBV7-6 combines with J gene TRBJ2-1; 9 bases fit TRBD2. After removal of 1 base from V and 2 bases from J, the junction contained 3 bases not matched to a gene. CDR1 is SGHVS and CDR2 is FNYEAQ in the germline V gene. The CDR3 loop spans 16 amino acids. CDR3 nucleotides: TGTGCCAGCAGCTTAGGGGCGGGGGGGCCCTACAATGAGCAGTTCTTC. Protein: CASSLGAGGPYNEQFF.

This clone appeared once. The chain is built from TRBV4-2 and TRBJ1-2, with a tentative D call TRBD1 (6 bases). Trimming shortened V by 0 bases and J by 4 bases, and 6 bases separated the two germline ends. The CDR3 extends over 13 amino acids. Germline CDR1 is LGHNA and CDR2 is YNFKEQ. DNA for the CDR3: TGTGCCAGCAGCCAAGAAGGGGGCTATGGCTACACCTTC. Translated: CASSQEGGYGYTF.

The rearrangement uses TRBV18 and TRBJ1-5; no clear D. The CDR3 runs to 13 residues. V lost 4 bases, J lost 1 base, and 5 bases lay in between. Germline assignment: CDR1 KGHSH and CDR2 LQKENI. The CDR3 DNA follows: TGTGCCAGCTCACAACAGAGCAATCAGCCCCAGCATTTT. This sequence encodes CASSQQSNQPQHF.

This clone was seen only a few times. The chain has TRBV4-2 and TRBJ1-6; tentative D call: TRBD1 (5 bases). CDR1 is LGHNA and CDR2 is YNFKEQ in the germline V gene. The CDR3 is made up of 18 amino acids. V was trimmed by 1 base and J by 6 bases, leaving 19 bases between them. CDR3 protein: CASSQVLVGRDFNSPLHF. CDR3 nucleotide sequence: TGTGCCAGCAGCCAAGTGTTAGTGGGCAGGGACTTTAATTCACCCCTCCACTTT.

The chain uses TRBV7-2 and TRBJ2-4; D possibly uses TRBD1 or TRBD2 (5 bases each). CDR1 is SGHTA and CDR2 is FQGNSA in the germline V gene. The CDR3 is 15 residues long. Trimming left V 8 bases short and J 0 bases short, with 14 bases between. The CDR3: CASAKGTLAKNIQYF. CDR3 in DNA: TGTGCCAGCGCGAAAGGGACCTTAGCCAAAAACATTCAGTACTTC.

The chain is built from TRBV2 and TRBJ2-7; no firm D call. CDR1 is SNHLY and CDR2 is FYNNEI in the germline V gene. This CDR3 region has 11 residues. Trimming removed 3 bases from V and 5 bases from J, with 5 bases in between. The chain's CDR3 is CASSERDEQYF. Written as DNA, the CDR3 is TGTGCCAGCAGTGAGCGCGACGAGCAGTACTTC.